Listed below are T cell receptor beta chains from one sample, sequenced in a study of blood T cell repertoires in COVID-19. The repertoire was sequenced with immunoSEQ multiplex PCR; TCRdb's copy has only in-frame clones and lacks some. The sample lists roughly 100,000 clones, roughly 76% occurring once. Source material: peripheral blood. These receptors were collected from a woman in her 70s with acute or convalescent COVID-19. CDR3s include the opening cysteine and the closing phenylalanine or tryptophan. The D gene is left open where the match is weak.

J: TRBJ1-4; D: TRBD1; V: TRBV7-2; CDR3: CASSMPGQGWSEKLFF
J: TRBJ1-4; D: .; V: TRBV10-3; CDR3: CAISAGATNEKLFF
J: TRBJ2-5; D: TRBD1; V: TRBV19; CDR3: CASSGDREETQYF
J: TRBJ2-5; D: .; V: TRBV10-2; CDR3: CASSSSQETQYF
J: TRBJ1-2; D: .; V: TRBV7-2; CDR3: CASSPMGGAPGYGYTF
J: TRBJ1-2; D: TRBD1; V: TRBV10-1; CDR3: CASSEKRGPNYGYTF
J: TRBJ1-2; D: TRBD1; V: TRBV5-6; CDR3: CASSSAGTGFSGYTF
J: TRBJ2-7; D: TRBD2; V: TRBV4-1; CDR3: CASSQEYPAGVVGEQYF
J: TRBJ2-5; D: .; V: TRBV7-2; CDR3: CASSLRDKKETQYF
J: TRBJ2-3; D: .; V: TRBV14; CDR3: CASSHRYERLRRGDTQYF
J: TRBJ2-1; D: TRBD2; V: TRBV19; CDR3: CASSITGLAGVTYEQFF
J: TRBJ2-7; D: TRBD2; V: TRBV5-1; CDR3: CASSPGLPSGGSGRNYEQYF
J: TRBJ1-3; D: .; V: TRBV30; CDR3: CAWSVQENTIYF
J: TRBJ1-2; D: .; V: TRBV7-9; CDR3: CASSLDSIEGYTF
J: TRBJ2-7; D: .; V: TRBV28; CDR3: CASSSPGEEQYF
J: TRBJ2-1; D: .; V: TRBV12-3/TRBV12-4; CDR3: CASSLVNSNEQFF
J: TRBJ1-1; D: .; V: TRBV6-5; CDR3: CASSTRVLGTEAFF
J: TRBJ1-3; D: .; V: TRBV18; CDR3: CASSGLRGETGSGNTIYF
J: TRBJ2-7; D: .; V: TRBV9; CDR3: CASSTQDTSYEQYF
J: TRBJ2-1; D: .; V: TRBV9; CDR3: CASSVDRAGEGYNEQFF
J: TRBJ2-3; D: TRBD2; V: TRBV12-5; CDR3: CASGASGLAGTDTQYF
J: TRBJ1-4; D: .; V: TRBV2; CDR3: CASSGGPKLFF
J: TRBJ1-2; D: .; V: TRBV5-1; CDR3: CASSQTANYGYTF
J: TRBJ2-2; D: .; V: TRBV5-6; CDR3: CASSFSGDGNTGELFF
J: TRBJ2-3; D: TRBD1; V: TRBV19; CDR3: CASSPEDREFDTQYF
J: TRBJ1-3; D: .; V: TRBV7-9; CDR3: CASSSQSSGNTIYF
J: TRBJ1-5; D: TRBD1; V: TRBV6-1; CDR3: CASSEAAGGQPQHF
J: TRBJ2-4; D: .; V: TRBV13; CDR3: CASRLRDPLAKNIQYF
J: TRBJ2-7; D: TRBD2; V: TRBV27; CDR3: CASGPGGAYEQYF
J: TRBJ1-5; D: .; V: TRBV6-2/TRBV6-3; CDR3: CASSEGGRAQPQHF
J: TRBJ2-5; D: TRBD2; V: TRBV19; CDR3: CASSIAGVQETQYF
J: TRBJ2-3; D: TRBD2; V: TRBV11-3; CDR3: CASSSGLAGGPDTQYF